This section outlines one T cell receptor beta chain sequence together with its context. Its antigen is undetermined. This entry belongs to a study of shared clonotypes between healthy human individuals. This CDR3 region has 13 residues. V dropped 8 bases and J dropped 6 bases, with 13 bases sitting between them. Germline V CDR1 and CDR2: LNHDA, SQIVND (reference sequence). Sequencing used immunoSEQ multiplex PCR; TCRdb keeps in-frame clones, though not all of them. The table has some 350,000 clones, about 74% seen once. General study points: Large depth notwithstanding, sorted-subset sequencing proved incomplete by rarefaction.

It was into CD45RA+ naive and CD45RA-negative memory subsets that the CD4+ cells were split. Material for sequencing was memory CD4+ T cells sorted from blood. The subset denotes: CD45RA-negative fraction. The origin of this receptor is a man aged 25-45 years in good health. The chain recombines TRBV19 with TRBJ2-2; D possibly corresponds to TRBD2 (5 bases). The CDR3, as DNA: TGTGCCAGTGGGCGGGTCCGGGCCGGGGAGCTGTTTTTT. The encoded protein is CASGRVRAGELFF. The whole variable domain, filled in from reference TRBV19 and TRBJ2-2, reads DGGITQSPKYLFRKEGQNVTLSCEQNLNHDAMYWYRQDPGQGLRLIYYSQIVNDFQKGDIAEGYSVSREKKESFPLTVTSAQKNPTAFYLCASGRVRAGELFFGEGSRLTVL.